Presented here are 3 T cell receptor beta chains from one specimen sequenced in a study of regulatory T cells in long-lasting Graves disease. Construction of TCR beta libraries relied on iRepertoire HTBI primers and on Arm-PCR targeting CDR3 regions. Using its own MiXCR run on the multiplex PCR reads, TCRdb lists one record per CDR3 protein. The sample consists of roughly 360,000 distinct CDR3 sequences, approximately 12% of them appearing once. This sample's time point: newly diagnosed GD, antithyroid drugs for less than 3 months. PBMCs provided the RNA from which the TCR library was made. The sample was also reused in another study, on T cells in Graves' hyperthyroidism and ophthalmopathy.

Specimen: peripheral blood mononuclear cells (PBMCs), collected at new diagnosis, from a patient treated with antithyroid drugs. These receptor sequences come from a woman aged 18 to 35 with Graves disease.

This clonotype was recorded at least ten times. V is TRBV6-5 and J is TRBJ1-1, with unresolved D. The CDR3 spans 18 residues. The V gene's germline CDR1 is MNHEY and CDR2 SVGAGI. V lost 2 bases to trimming and J lost 0 bases, with 19 bases between them. The CDR3 loop reads CASSYGRHLTFMNTEAFF. In DNA form, the CDR3 reads TGTGCCAGCAGTTACGGCCGACACCTTACCTTTATGAACACTGAAGCTTTCTTT.

This clonotype showed up just a few times. A read error may produce the germline difference seen at one junction end. The chain links TRBV9 to TRBJ2-2; D tentatively reads TRBD1 or TRBD2 (5 bases each). The CDR3 runs to 15 residues. Germline-derived CDR1 and CDR2 are SGDLS and YYNGEE. The CDR3 nucleotides read TGTGCCAGCAGCGTACAGGGAAGGGGAACCGGGGAGCTGTTTTTC. It encodes CASSVQGRGTGELFF.

The chain is built from TRBV4-2 and TRBJ2-2; 9 bases match TRBD2. Looked up from germline, CDR1 is LGHNA and CDR2 is YNFKEQ. This CDR3 has 15 residues. V lost 3 bases, J lost 8 bases, and 7 bases stayed unmatched. CDR3 in amino acids: CASSHGTSSKGELFF. The CDR3 nucleotides read TGTGCCAGCAGCCATGGGACTAGCAGTAAAGGGGAGCTGTTTTTT.